The 30 T cell receptor beta chains reported below all come from one sample, sequenced in a study of cytomegalovirus exposure and HLA in healthy donors. Primers: 60 Vbeta forward and 13 Jbeta reverse. Clones were sequenced by immunoSEQ multiplex PCR, and TCRdb holds only the in-frame ones, with some missing. Of about 96,000 clones listed, roughly 79% are singletons. Source material: PBMCs. The source of these receptors is a woman between 70 and 85 years old in good health and CMV-seropositive.

The chain is built from TRBV11-2 and TRBJ2-3; tentatively, D is TRBD1 (6 bases). V shed 2 bases and J shed 1 base, with 13 bases lying between them. Germline-derived CDR1 and CDR2 are SGHAT and FQNNGV. This CDR3 comprises 16 residues. CDR3 in DNA: TGTGCCAGCAGCTTATTATGGGCAGGGGGCACAGATACGCAGTATTTT. Translated: CASSLLWAGGTDTQYF.

The J gene is TRBJ1-5, the V gene TRBV4-2, with D perhaps matching TRBD1 (6 bases). Per germline, CDR1 LGHNA and CDR2 YNFKEQ. The CDR3 sequence is 16 residues long. V shed 0 bases and J shed 2 bases, with 11 bases lying between them. The CDR3 coding sequence is TGTGCCAGCAGCCAAGAACAGGGTTGGGGCAATCAGCCCCAGCATTTT. Translating gives CASSQEQGWGNQPQHF.

The J gene is TRBJ2-7, the V gene TRBV5-1; 7 bases line up with TRBD1. CDR3 length equals 14 residues. V shed 5 bases, J shed 2 bases, and the junction held 7 bases outside the gene matches. CDR1 SGHRS and CDR2 YFSETQ come from the germline V gene. CDR3 bases: TGCGCCAGCAGTTATGCTACAGGGGCCTACGAGCAGTACTTC. Its translation: CASSYATGAYEQYF.

The V gene is TRBV5-4, the J gene TRBJ2-7; 8 nucleotides align to TRBD2. V lost 1 base, J lost 2 bases, and 5 bases stayed unmatched. This CDR3 spans 15 amino acids. Looked up from germline, CDR1 is SGHNT and CDR2 is YYREEE (reference sequence). CDR3 in amino acids: CASSLTSGTPYEQYF. CDR3 bases: TGTGCCAGCAGCTTGACTAGCGGAACTCCCTACGAGCAGTACTTC.

This clone was counted only a few times. DNA of the CDR3: TGTGCCAGAAAAAGGGGGCTTGAGGACATTCAGTACTTC. Protein sequence: CARKRGLEDIQYF. The V call is TRBV27, the J call TRBJ2-4; 7 bases fit TRBD1. V lost 9 bases to trimming and J lost 8 bases; unmatched junction nucleotides: 10. Germline assignment: CDR1 MNHEY and CDR2 SMNVEV (reference sequence). This CDR3 is built from 13 residues.

The chain employs TRBV4-2 and TRBJ2-7; D perhaps matches TRBD1 (7 bases). Germline CDR1 is LGHNA and CDR2 is YNFKEQ. Trimming took 0 bases from V and 6 from J, leaving 18 bases between them. The length of the CDR3 is 16 residues. The CDR3 DNA reads TGTGCCAGCAGCCAAGACAGGAGCCAGGGGGGTCGCGAGCAGTACTTC. Translation gives CASSQDRSQGGREQYF.

This clone occurred a few times. V is TRBV7-9 and J is TRBJ1-5, with 7 bases matching TRBD1. The CDR3 is made up of 16 amino acids. The ends lost 2 bases at V and 4 bases at J; junction bases unmatched: 8. Germline lookup yields CDR1 SEHNR and CDR2 FQNEAQ (reference sequence). CDR3 DNA sequence: TGTGCCAGCAGCTTAAATCCAGGGGGAGAAAATCAGCCCCAGCATTTT. Protein product: CASSLNPGGENQPQHF.

The table lists this clone with a few counts. This rearrangement joins TRBV28 to TRBJ2-1; D unresolved. V lost 5 bases and J 6 bases, leaving 14 bases between the germline ends. CDR3 length equals 14 residues. CDR1 is MDHEN and CDR2 is SYDVKM in the germline V gene. The CDR3 spells CASSPNGWINEQFF. The CDR3 DNA sequence: TGTGCCAGCAGTCCGAACGGGTGGATCAATGAGCAGTTCTTC.

The gene calls are TRBV6-1 and TRBJ1-5; D possibly corresponds to TRBD1 (6 bases). The ends were cut back, 3 bases at V and 4 bases at J, with 16 bases in the middle. The CDR3 totals 16 residues. Germline V gives CDR1 MNHNS, CDR2 SASEGT. CDR3 region: CASSDGRGTRNQPQHF. The CDR3 DNA is TGTGCCAGCAGTGACGGAAGGGGGACACGGAATCAGCCCCAGCATTTT.

As for this clone: The junction does not match germline at one end; this may be a read error. The V call is TRBV7-7, the J call TRBJ2-5, with TRBD2 identical over 15 bases. The CDR3 runs 17 residues. Germline loops: CDR1 SSHAT, CDR2 FNYEAQ (reference sequence). As DNA, the CDR3 is TGTGCTAGCAGCCCTGTTGGACTAGCGGGGGGGCAGGGGACCCAGTACTTC. This gives the protein CASSPVGLAGGQGTQYF.

The chain carries TRBV7-2 and TRBJ2-7; 10 nucleotides match TRBD2. After removal of 5 bases from V and 5 bases from J, the junction contained 3 bases not matched to a gene. The CDR3 extends over 13 amino acids. The germline V gene encodes CDR1 SGHTA and CDR2 FQGNSA. DNA of the CDR3: TGTGCCAGCAGCCGCGGACTAGCGGACGAGCAGTACTTC. Translated: CASSRGLADEQYF.

V gene TRBV5-6 combines with J gene TRBJ2-7, with D possibly matching TRBD1 (5 bases). CDR3 size: 14 residues. Germline lookup yields CDR1 SGHDT and CDR2 YYEEEE. Trimming cost V 4 bases and J 5 bases, with 16 bases left between them. The CDR3, as DNA: TGTGCCAGCAGCCGTGCAGGGATTGGCCACGAGCAGTACTTC. It is translated as CASSRAGIGHEQYF.

The V gene is TRBV5-1, the J gene TRBJ1-4; TRBD1 agrees at 7 bases. The trim removed 2 bases at V and 0 bases at J, leaving 1 base unmatched. The CDR3 runs 15 residues. The germline gives CDR1 SGHRS, CDR2 YFSETQ. CDR3 nucleotides: TGCGCCAGCAGCTTTGGGACAGCAACTAATGAAAAACTGTTTTTT. It translates to CASSFGTATNEKLFF.

The chain employs TRBV5-1 and TRBJ1-6, with 9 bases matching TRBD1. The CDR3 is made up of 16 amino acids. V lost 4 bases to trimming and J lost 7 bases; unmatched junction nucleotides: 9. Germline V CDR1 and CDR2: SGHRS, YFSETQ. The CDR3 DNA sequence: TGCGCCAGCAGCACTCAGACAGGGGGACCCAATTCACCCCTCCACTTT. It translates to CASSTQTGGPNSPLHF.

The V gene is TRBV5-1, the J gene TRBJ2-1; 11 nucleotides line up with TRBD1. CDR1 SGHRS and CDR2 YFSETQ come from the germline V gene. Trimming cost V 4 bases and J 6 bases; bases outside gene matches: 6. The CDR3 has 15 amino acids. CDR3 sequence (DNA): TGCGCCAGCAGCCAACCGGGACAGGGGGGCAATGAGCAGTTCTTC. Amino acid sequence: CASSQPGQGGNEQFF.

The chain recombines TRBV18 with TRBJ2-7; TRBD1 matches 11 bases. Germline V CDR1 and CDR2: KGHSH, LQKENI. Trimming took 3 bases from V and 6 from J; bases not matched to a gene: 7. This CDR3 region has 15 residues. The CDR3 nucleotides are TGTGCCAGCTCACCCGGGACAGGGGGAGCCCTCGAGCAGTACTTC. This translates into CASSPGTGGALEQYF.

The chain recombines TRBV7-9 with TRBJ2-1; 11 bases are a match to TRBD2. This CDR3 contains 16 residues. Germline-derived CDR1 and CDR2 are SEHNR and FQNEAQ (reference sequence). V lost 4 bases to trimming and J lost 9 bases; unmatched junction nucleotides: 11. CDR3 sequence reads: CASSSRRLAGGGEQFF. In nucleotides, the CDR3 is TGTGCCAGCAGCTCAAGGCGTCTAGCGGGGGGAGGTGAGCAGTTCTTC.

The chain has TRBV7-9 and TRBJ1-5; 12 nucleotides align to TRBD1. Trimming removed 5 bases from V and 0 bases from J; junction bases left unmatched: 11. This CDR3 is built from 19 residues. The germline gives CDR1 SEHNR, CDR2 FQNEAQ (reference sequence). Here the CDR3 DNA reads TGTGCCAGCAGCATTACCGGGACAGGGGGCGCGTATAGCAATCAGCCCCAGCATTTT. It yields the protein CASSITGTGGAYSNQPQHF. Full variable domain (remainder filled in from reference TRBV7-9 and TRBJ1-5): DTGVSQNPRHKITKRGQNVTFRCDPISEHNRLYWYRQTLGQGPEFLTYFQNEAQLEKSRLLSDRFSAERPKGSFSTLEIQRTEQGDSAMYLCASSITGTGGAYSNQPQHFGDGTRLSIL.

CDR3 loop: CASGTLAGGPGGELFF. In nucleotides, the CDR3 is TGCGCCAGCGGCACTCTAGCGGGAGGGCCGGGCGGGGAGCTGTTTTTT. This sequence joins TRBV5-1 and TRBJ2-2; 12 nucleotides agree with TRBD2. CDR3 length: 16 residues. V shed 7 bases and J 7 bases; nucleotides not matched to a gene: 11. Germline V gene lookup returns CDR1 SGHRS and CDR2 YFSETQ. Variable domain in full (rest from reference TRBV5-1 and TRBJ2-2): KAGVTQTPRYLIKTRGQQVTLSCSPISGHRSVSWYQQTPGQGLQFLFEYFSETQRNKGNFPGRFSGRQFSNSRSEMNVSTLELGDSALYLCASGTLAGGPGGELFFGEGSRLTVL.

The V gene is TRBV7-6, the J gene TRBJ2-2, with no clear D. Trimming took 5 bases from V and 5 from J, leaving 12 bases between them. Germline assignment: CDR1 SGHVS and CDR2 FNYEAQ. This CDR3 is 14 amino acids long. The CDR3 nucleotides read TGTGCCAGCAGCGCTCCCCTGAGAACCGGGGAGCTGTTTTTT. Translation gives CASSAPLRTGELFF. Full variable domain (outside the CDR3, taken from reference TRBV7-6 and TRBJ2-2): GAGVSQSPRYKVTKRGQDVALRCDPISGHVSLYWYRQALGQGPEFLTYFNYEAQQDKSGLPNDRFSAERPEGSISTLTIQRTEQRDSAMYRCASSAPLRTGELFFGEGSRLTVL.

The rearrangement links TRBV5-4 to TRBJ1-4; 11 bases line up with TRBD1. The trim removed 4 bases at V and 6 bases at J, leaving 8 bases unmatched. The CDR3 contains 16 residues. Germline CDR1 reads SGHNT; CDR2 reads YYREEE (reference sequence). Here the CDR3 reads CASSPGGQGGDEKLFF. The CDR3 bases are TGTGCCAGCAGCCCAGGGGGACAGGGGGGGGATGAAAAACTGTTTTTT.

The chain joins TRBV7-2 to TRBJ2-5, with 11 bases aligning to TRBD1. The V gene's germline CDR1 is SGHTA and CDR2 FQGNSA. The CDR3 consists of 16 residues. The J segment lost 4 bases and the V segment lost 1 base, leaving 5 bases of the junction unmatched. Here the CDR3 DNA reads TGTGCCAGCAGCTTAGGGGACAGGGGGATTGTAGAGACCCAGTACTTC. Translated, it gives CASSLGDRGIVETQYF.

The rearrangement uses TRBV6-6 and TRBJ1-3, with D perhaps matching TRBD1 (5 bases). The CDR3 covers 16 residues. From germline, CDR1 is MNHNY and CDR2 SVGAGI (reference sequence). Trimming took off 0 bases at V and 1 base at J, with 10 bases between the two ends. CDR3 DNA: TGTGCCAGCAGTTACTCAGGGGCTGGGTCTGGAAACACCATATATTTT. Amino acids: CASSYSGAGSGNTIYF.

The J gene is TRBJ2-1, the V gene TRBV11-3; 11 positions match TRBD2. J gave up 4 bases and V 1 base, and 3 bases lay outside the gene matches. This CDR3 is 16 amino acids long. Germline V lookup: CDR1 SGHNT, CDR2 YENEEA. The CDR3 sequence is CASSLGSGGVYNEQFF. The DNA for the CDR3 is TGTGCCAGCAGCTTAGGTAGCGGGGGGGTTTACAATGAGCAGTTCTTC.

The J gene is TRBJ2-4, the V gene TRBV6-1; 7 nucleotides match TRBD1. Germline V lookup: CDR1 MNHNS, CDR2 SASEGT. The CDR3 has 15 amino acids. The V and J ends lost 5 bases and 0 bases, in that order; junction bases with no gene match: 4. This CDR3 reads CASSPGQLAKNIQYF. The CDR3 DNA reads as TGTGCCAGCAGTCCGGGACAGTTAGCCAAAAACATTCAGTACTTC.

About this clone: A junction boundary mismatches the germline segment, possibly from a read error. The chain couples TRBV7-9 to TRBJ1-4, with a possible D match to TRBD1 (5 bases). The CDR3 consists of 15 residues. The germline gives CDR1 SEHNR, CDR2 FQNEAQ (reference sequence). CDR3 amino acids: CSSSLDAGFSEKLFF. The CDR3 DNA reads as TGTTCCAGCAGCTTAGATGCAGGGTTTTCTGAAAAACTGTTTTTT.

This clone has only one observation. The chain couples TRBV5-6 to TRBJ2-1; tentative D call: TRBD2 (6 bases). With 0 bases removed from V and 15 bases from J, the gap between germline ends came to 13 bases. There are 12 residues in the CDR3. The germline gives CDR1 SGHDT, CDR2 YYEEEE. The CDR3 region is CASSLGLGDRFF. CDR3 in DNA: TGTGCCAGCAGCTTGGGACTAGGGGATAGGTTCTTC.

This chain uses TRBV19 with TRBJ1-1, with D tentatively TRBD1 (6 bases). The CDR3 consists of 13 residues. The V gene lost 6 bases and the J gene lost 1 base, with 9 bases spanning the gap. Germline lookup yields CDR1 LNHDA and CDR2 SQIVND (reference sequence). The CDR3 bases are TGTGCCAGTAGAAAACAGGGGAACACTGAAGCTTTCTTT. Its protein is CASRKQGNTEAFF.

The sample holds one count of this clone. This chain connects TRBV28 to TRBJ1-1, with unresolved D. The V gene lost 3 bases and the J gene lost 2 bases, with 13 bases spanning the gap. This CDR3 comprises 15 residues. The V gene's germline CDR1 is MDHEN and CDR2 SYDVKM. Here the CDR3 reads CASSFPSHPNTEAFF. The CDR3, as DNA: TGTGCCAGCAGTTTCCCTAGCCACCCCAACACTGAAGCTTTCTTT.

The V and J genes are TRBV28 and TRBJ1-1; TRBD1 might be the D (6 bases). The germline V gene encodes CDR1 MDHEN and CDR2 SYDVKM. Trimming shortened V by 8 bases and J by 1 base, and 14 bases separated the two germline ends. The CDR3 consists of 14 residues. In DNA form, the CDR3 reads TGTGCCAGCCGATTTGCGGGGGCGAACACTGAAGCTTTCTTT. This sequence encodes CASRFAGANTEAFF.